This T cell receptor beta chain is drawn from a study of control samples from healthy donors and cancer patients. The data were produced by immunoSEQ multiplex PCR, yet TCRdb's version contains in-frame clones alone and is incomplete. In the table there are some 100,000 clones, 90% of which are singletons. The CDR3 extends over 16 amino acids. Germline CDR1 is MNHNY and CDR2 is SVGAGI (reference sequence). The J segment lost 0 bases and the V segment lost 5 bases, leaving 9 bases of the junction unmatched. The specimen was blood. V gene TRBV6-6 combines with J gene TRBJ1-1; 7 bases are a match to TRBD1. The receptor was derived from a human donor in good health. The donor label of this sample is uncertain. The DNA of the CDR3 is TGTGCCAGCAGTCAAGCTGCGGGACAGATGAACACTGAAGCTTTCTTT. Residues: CASSQAAGQMNTEAFF.